The rows below give T cell receptor beta chains drawn from one sample of a study of beta chain features in type 1 diabetes. Sequenced by immunoSEQ multiplex PCR; TCRdb stores in-frame clones only, minus some. The table records hundreds of thousands of clones, 68% of them present only once. The sequencing input was naive CD4+ T cells from blood. These receptors were taken from a man aged 25-45 years in good health. Each CDR3 is given with its conserved first and last residue. Each record gives: clone size, V gene, J gene, CDR3 protein. Clone size appears in some rows only: once, few, many, or a class for an expanded clone.

abundance: NA
v_gene: TRBV9
j_gene: TRBJ2-7
CDR3aa: CASSVSTSDYEQYF

abundance: few
v_gene: TRBV29-1
j_gene: TRBJ2-1
CDR3aa: CSVASYNEQFF

abundance: NA
v_gene: TRBV5-1
j_gene: TRBJ2-7
CDR3aa: CASSWGQGPYEQYF

abundance: NA
v_gene: TRBV9
j_gene: TRBJ1-2
CDR3aa: CASIPHIQEGYTF

abundance: NA
v_gene: TRBV9
j_gene: TRBJ2-7
CDR3aa: CASSGRTGMDEQYF

abundance: NA
v_gene: TRBV30
j_gene: TRBJ2-7
CDR3aa: CAWSLGEGEQYF

abundance: NA
v_gene: TRBV10-3
j_gene: TRBJ2-5
CDR3aa: CAIGTSEGETQYF

abundance: NA
v_gene: TRBV30
j_gene: TRBJ2-3
CDR3aa: CAWSRGSGRTDTQYF

abundance: NA
v_gene: TRBV27
j_gene: TRBJ1-4
CDR3aa: CASSSQGNLEKLFF

abundance: NA
v_gene: TRBV29-1
j_gene: TRBJ1-2
CDR3aa: CSVVSHLGTDGYTF

abundance: few
v_gene: TRBV9
j_gene: TRBJ2-1
CDR3aa: CASSVIRGRQFF

abundance: few
v_gene: TRBV14
j_gene: TRBJ2-5
CDR3aa: CASSQGARETQYF

abundance: NA
v_gene: TRBV30
j_gene: TRBJ1-1
CDR3aa: CAWSHPIRGDTEAFF

abundance: NA
v_gene: TRBV4-1
j_gene: TRBJ2-5
CDR3aa: CASSPNLAKVQETQYF

abundance: few
v_gene: TRBV7-6
j_gene: TRBJ2-5
CDR3aa: CASSPNRGETQYF

abundance: NA
v_gene: TRBV30
j_gene: TRBJ2-7
CDR3aa: CAWSAGQGPTMYF

abundance: NA
v_gene: TRBV30
j_gene: TRBJ2-3
CDR3aa: CAWSVQVYRDTQYF

abundance: NA
v_gene: TRBV25-1
j_gene: TRBJ1-1
CDR3aa: CASSESKAGRNTEAFF